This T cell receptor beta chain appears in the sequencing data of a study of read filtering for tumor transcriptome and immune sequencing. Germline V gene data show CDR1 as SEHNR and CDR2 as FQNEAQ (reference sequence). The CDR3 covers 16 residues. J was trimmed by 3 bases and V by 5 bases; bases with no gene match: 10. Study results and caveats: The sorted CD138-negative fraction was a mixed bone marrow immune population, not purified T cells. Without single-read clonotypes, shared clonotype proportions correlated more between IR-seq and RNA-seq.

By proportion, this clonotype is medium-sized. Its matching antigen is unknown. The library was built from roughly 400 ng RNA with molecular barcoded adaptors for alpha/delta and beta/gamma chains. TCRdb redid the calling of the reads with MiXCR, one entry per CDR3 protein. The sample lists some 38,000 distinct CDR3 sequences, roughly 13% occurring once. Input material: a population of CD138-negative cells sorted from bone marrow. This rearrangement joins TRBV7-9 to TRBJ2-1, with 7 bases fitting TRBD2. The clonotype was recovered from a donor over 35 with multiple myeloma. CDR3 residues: CASSPPTSSIYNEQFF. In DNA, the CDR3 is TGTGCCAGCAGCCCCCCGACTAGCTCCATCTACAATGAGCAGTTCTTC.